The clone carrying this T cell receptor (beta chain) appeared a single time. Its antigen is unknown. The sample originates from a study of Ad26.COV2.S vaccination and SARS-CoV-2 variants. Treatment noted: roughly 19 received Ad26.COV2.S at low or high dose, single or two shots; about 5 received placebo; per-sample allocation not given. Sampling occurred on day 63 after the first vaccine or placebo injection. Wuhan-strain spike was delivered by a replication-incompetent Ad26 vector. Study results and caveats: Breadth, reportedly substantial, characterized the spike-specific CD8+ and CD4+ T cell responses after vaccination.

Generated by immunoSEQ multiplex PCR, the TCRdb table keeps only in-frame clones and is missing some. The repertoire holds about 350,000 clones, 86% seen once, with about 11% in the top ten. The CDR3 loop spans 16 amino acids. CDR1 and CDR2 from the germline V gene are SEHNR and FQNEAQ (reference sequence). With 5 bases clipped from V and 5 bases from J, the junction kept 15 bases outside the gene matches. The J gene is TRBJ2-7, the V gene TRBV7-9, with 7 bases that match TRBD1. The clonotype originates from a person aged 18-65 years who received the Ad26.COV2.S COVID-19 vaccine or a placebo. The source material was peripheral blood, sampled in a trial of Ad26.COV2.S vaccine versus placebo. Written as DNA, the CDR3 is TGTGCCAGCAGCCCCGCCTGGCTCAGACAGGGTAACGAGCAGTACTTC. Its translation is CASSPAWLRQGNEQYF.